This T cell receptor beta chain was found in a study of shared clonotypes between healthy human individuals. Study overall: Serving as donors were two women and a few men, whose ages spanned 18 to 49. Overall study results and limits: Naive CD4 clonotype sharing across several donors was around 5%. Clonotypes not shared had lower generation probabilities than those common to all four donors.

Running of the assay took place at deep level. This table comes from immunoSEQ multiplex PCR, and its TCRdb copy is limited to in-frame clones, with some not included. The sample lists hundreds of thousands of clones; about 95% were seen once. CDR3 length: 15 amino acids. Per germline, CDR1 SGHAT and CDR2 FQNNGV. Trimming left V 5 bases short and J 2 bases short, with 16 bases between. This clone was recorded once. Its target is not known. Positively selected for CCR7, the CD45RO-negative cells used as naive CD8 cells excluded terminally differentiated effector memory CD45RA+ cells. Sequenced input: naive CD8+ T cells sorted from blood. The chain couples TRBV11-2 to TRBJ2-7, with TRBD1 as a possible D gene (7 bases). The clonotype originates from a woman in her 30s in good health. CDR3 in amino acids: CASSRGGTDTYEQYF. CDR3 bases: TGTGCCAGCAGCCGAGGAGGGACAGATACCTACGAGCAGTACTTC.